This T cell receptor (beta chain) originates from a study of blood T cell repertoires in COVID-19. As handled by the study authors: By means of reference gene primer amplification, nucleated cell counts were estimated. Data came from immunoSEQ multiplex PCR; TCRdb stores just in-frame clones and leaves some out. D and trimming come from the DNA, and the V and J calls and clone size come from that table. The sample includes around 180,000 clones, approximately 79% of them seen just once. Germline V gene lookup returns CDR1 SGHRS and CDR2 YFSETQ. The ends were cut back, 0 bases at V and 6 bases at J, with 14 bases in the middle. The CDR3 sequence is 15 residues long.

The sample taken for sequencing was peripheral blood. The source of this sequence is a man aged 60 to 69 with active or convalescent COVID-19. The rearrangement joins TRBV5-1 to TRBJ2-3; possibly TRBD1 for D (6 bases). For the CDR3, the DNA is TGCGCCAGCAGCTTGGGGGCAGGGGATAGGGATACGCAGTATTTT. It encodes CASSLGAGDRDTQYF.